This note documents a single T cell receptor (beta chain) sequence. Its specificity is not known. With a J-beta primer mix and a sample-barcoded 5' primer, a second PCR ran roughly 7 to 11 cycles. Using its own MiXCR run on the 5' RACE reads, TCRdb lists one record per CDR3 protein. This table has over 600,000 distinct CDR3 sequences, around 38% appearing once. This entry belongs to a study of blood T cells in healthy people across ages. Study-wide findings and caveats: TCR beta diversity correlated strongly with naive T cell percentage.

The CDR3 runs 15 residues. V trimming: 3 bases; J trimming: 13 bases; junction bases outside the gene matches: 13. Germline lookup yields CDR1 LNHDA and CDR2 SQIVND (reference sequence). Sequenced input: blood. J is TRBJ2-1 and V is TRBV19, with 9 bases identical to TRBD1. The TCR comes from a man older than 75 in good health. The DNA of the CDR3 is TGTGCCAGTAGTATCGGGACAGGGTTTCGGGAGACCCAGTTCTTC. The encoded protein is CASSIGTGFRETQFF. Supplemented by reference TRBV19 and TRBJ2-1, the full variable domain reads DGGITQSPKYLFRKEGQNVTLSCEQNLNHDAMYWYRQDPGQGLRLIYYSQIVNDFQKGDIAEGYSVSREKKESFPLTVTSAQKNPTAFYLCASSIGTGFRETQFFGPGTRLTVL.